This T cell receptor (beta chain) was sequenced during a study of T cells expressing NK-cell markers. The CDR3 loop spans 15 amino acids. Notes on this clonotype: The target antigen is unknown.

Template switching by 5'RACE with UMIs generated the TCR beta cDNA. One entry per CDR3 protein, without DNA, is what TCRdb gives after re-calling the 5' RACE reads. This sample lists 500,000 to 600,000 distinct CDR3 sequences; its ten largest clones have under 4.5%. Whole-study findings and limits: Four donors showed these clonotypes also leading the CD3+CD56-NKG2C+ fraction.

Sample: blood T cells: a sorted CD56 or NKG2C T cell subset, CD4+ or CD8+ T cells, or bulk PBMC T cells (not recorded which). This sequence joins TRBV12-3 or TRBV12-4 and TRBJ1-4; TCRdb outputs TRBD1, but without DNA this stays unchecked. The TCR was taken from a man younger than 35 in good health. This chain's CDR3 is CASSPRFPTNEKLFF.